This TCR beta chain comes out of a study of OX40 agonist ivuxolimab in advanced cancers. Turning to the study itself: Patients were around 83% male with ages roughly 23 to 79, mean about 60. General study results and limits: Partly responding patients at 0.1-3.0 mg/kg showed some of the smallest clonal expansion. Relative to CD4+ cells, CD8+ T cells on average had more expanded clones. Undetermined was the antigen specificity of the expanded peripheral T cells.

Using immunoSEQ multiplex PCR, the repertoire was profiled, and TCRdb retains in-frame clones only, with some absent. The sample records about 76,000 clones, around nine tenths being singletons. Germline lookup yields CDR1 MRHNA and CDR2 SNTAGT. Trimming pared 2 bases from V and 6 bases from J, leaving 2 bases between. The CDR3 spans 11 residues. In the case of this clone: Its antigen is currently unknown.

The sample consisted of CD4+ or CD8+ T cells sorted from blood, taken in a trial of the OX40 agonist ivuxolimab. V is TRBV6-4 and J is TRBJ2-1; no firm D call. This TCR derives from an adult with an advanced solid tumor such as melanoma, head and neck, liver or kidney cancer. The CDR3 spells CASSDVNEQFF. The DNA of the CDR3 is TGTGCCAGCAGTGACGTCAATGAGCAGTTCTTC.